These 5 T cell receptor beta chains share one sample of origin, sequenced in a study of post-analysis software for immune sequencing data. Which antigens these TCRs recognize remains unknown. Study conclusions and caveats: There were a handful of TRBV segments more frequent in patients than controls, and TRBV5-6, TRBV5-1 and TRBV20-1 were among them.

Each TCR beta cDNA library carried unique molecular identifiers. Via MiXCR, TCRdb re-called the PCR reads, giving one row per CDR3 protein. The repertoire has hundreds of thousands of distinct CDR3 sequences, approximately 33% of them found once; the top ten carry around 15%. The specimen was blood. Receptor source: a girl aged 5-17 years with multiple sclerosis.

The chain is built from TRBV7-9 and TRBJ2-7, with D possibly being TRBD1 (5 bases). V shed 5 bases and J shed 5 bases, with 16 bases lying between them. From germline, CDR1 is SEHNR and CDR2 FQNEAQ (reference sequence). The CDR3 is 14 residues long. The CDR3 is CASSPDTAVDEQYF. The CDR3 bases are TGTGCCAGCAGCCCGGACACTGCCGTCGACGAGCAGTACTTC.

To note about this clonotype: One base away lies a much larger clone, so this may be a sequencing read error. This chain uses TRBV28 with TRBJ2-3, with a tentative D call TRBD2 (6 bases). V was cut by 8 bases and J by 4 bases, with 19 bases left in between. The germline V gene has CDR1 MDHEN and CDR2 SYDVKM. The CDR3 consists of 15 residues. CDR3 region: CASVKPSPSADTQYF. The CDR3 DNA is TGTGCCAGCGTTAAACCCAGCCCTAGCGCAGATACGCAGTATTTT.

The genes are TRBV12-3 or TRBV12-4 and TRBJ2-3; D uncertain. Trimming left V 6 bases short and J 0 bases short, with 16 bases between. The CDR3 totals 16 residues. The DNA of the CDR3 is TGTGCCAGCAGCCCTACCGGAGCAGTTAGCACAGATACGCAGTATTTT. Translated: CASSPTGAVSTDTQYF.

This clonotype was picked up a small number of times. The genes are TRBV6-1 and TRBJ2-5; 9 bases are a match to TRBD1. The germline gives CDR1 MNHNS, CDR2 SASEGT. Germline trimming cut 5 bases from V and 4 bases from J; bases unmatched to any gene: 5. CDR3 size: 14 residues. The CDR3 bases are TGTGCCAGCAGTCGTACAGGGGGCGTAGAGACCCAGTACTTC. It yields the protein CASSRTGGVETQYF.

This chain uses TRBV4-1 with TRBJ2-1; D not certain. This CDR3 contains 11 residues. V was trimmed by 0 bases and J by 8 bases, leaving 2 bases between them. The V gene's germline CDR1 is MGHRA and CDR2 YSYEKL. CDR3 region: CASSQEHEQFF. CDR3 coding DNA: TGCGCCAGCAGCCAAGAGCATGAGCAGTTCTTC.